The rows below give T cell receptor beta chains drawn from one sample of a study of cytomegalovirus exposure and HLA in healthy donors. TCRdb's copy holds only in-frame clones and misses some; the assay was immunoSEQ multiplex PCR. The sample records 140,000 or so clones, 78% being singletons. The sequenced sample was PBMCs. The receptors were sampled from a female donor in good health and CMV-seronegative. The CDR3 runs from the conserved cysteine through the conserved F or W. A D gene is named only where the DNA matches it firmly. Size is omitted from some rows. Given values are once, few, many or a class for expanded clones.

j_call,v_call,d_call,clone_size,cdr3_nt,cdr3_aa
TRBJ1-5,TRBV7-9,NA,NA,TGTGCCAGCAGCTTGGAGTTTGGTCAGCCCCAGCATTTT,CASSLEFGQPQHF
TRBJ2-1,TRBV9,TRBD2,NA,TGTGCCAGCAGCGTAGACGGGGGGTTTAATGAGCAGTTCTTC,CASSVDGGFNEQFF
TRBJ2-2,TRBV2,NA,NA,TGTGCCAGCACCCCCAGGGGTGTTGTGGCCGGGGAGCTGTTTTTT,CASTPRGVVAGELFF
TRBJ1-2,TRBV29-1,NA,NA,TGCAGCGTACAAAGGACACTTACCCATGGCTACCCCTTC,CSVQRTLTHGYPF
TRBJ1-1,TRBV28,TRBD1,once,TGTGCCAGCAGTCACCGTGGACAGGGAACGGGCACTGAAGCTTTCTTT,CASSHRGQGTGTEAFF
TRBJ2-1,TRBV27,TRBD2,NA,TGTGCCAGCAGTTCCTCAACTAGCGGGAGTTACAATGAGCAGTTCTTC,CASSSSTSGSYNEQFF
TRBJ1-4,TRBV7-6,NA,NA,TGTGCCAGCAGCTTACGGGCAGGGGAGAATGAAAAACTGTTTTTT,CASSLRAGENEKLFF
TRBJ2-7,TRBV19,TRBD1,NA,TGTGCCAGTAGTTCCGGGACAGGGGCCTCCTACGAGCAGTACTTC,CASSSGTGASYEQYF
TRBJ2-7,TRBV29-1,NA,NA,TGCAGCGTTTATAAGGGGCCCTCACCCCCCGGCGAGCAGTACTTC,CSVYKGPSPPGEQYF
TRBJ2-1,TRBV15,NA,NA,TGTGCCACCAGCAGGGAGGGAACCCACGTTTTCAATGAGCAGTTCTTC,CATSREGTHVFNEQFF
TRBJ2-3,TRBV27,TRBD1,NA,TGTGCCAGCAGCCGGGACAGGCTTGCGGAGTATTTT,CASSRDRLAEYF
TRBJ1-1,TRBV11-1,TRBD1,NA,TGTGCCAGCAGCGGGACAGGGGAAGCTTTCTTT,CASSGTGEAFF
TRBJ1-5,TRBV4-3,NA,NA,TGCGCCAGCAGCCAAGAGGGGGGTCCCTCCCAGCCCCAGCATTTT,CASSQEGGPSQPQHF
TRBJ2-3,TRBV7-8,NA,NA,TGTGCCAGCAGCTTAGAGAGGGGGGGGGTTACAGATACGCAGTATTTT,CASSLERGGVTDTQYF
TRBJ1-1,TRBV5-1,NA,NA,TGCGCCAGCAGCTTGGATGGAGGGTGGGTCATCACTGAAGCTTTCTTT,CASSLDGGWVITEAFF
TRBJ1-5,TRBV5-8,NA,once,TGTGCCAGCAGCTGGGGGGGGAATAGCAATCAGCCCCAGCATTTT,CASSWGGNSNQPQHF
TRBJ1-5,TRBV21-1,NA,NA,TGTGCCAGCCCATTTGGCGGCGTCGGCAATCAGCCCCAGCATTTT,CASPFGGVGNQPQHF
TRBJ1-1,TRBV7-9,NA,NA,TGTGCCAGCAGCTCACAGGGAGAGTGGGGGACTGAAGCTTTCTTT,CASSSQGEWGTEAFF
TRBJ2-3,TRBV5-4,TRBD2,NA,TGTGCCAGCAGCTTAGGGACTAGCGGGAGGGCCCTAGATACGCAGTATTTT,CASSLGTSGRALDTQYF
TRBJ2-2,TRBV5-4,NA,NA,TGTGCCAGCAGCTTGGATCAGGTTCCCGGGGAGCTGTTTTTT,CASSLDQVPGELFF
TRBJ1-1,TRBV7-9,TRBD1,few,TGTGCCAGCAGCTTCGGGACAGGGGTGGACACTGAAGCTTTCTTT,CASSFGTGVDTEAFF
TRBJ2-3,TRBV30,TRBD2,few,TGTGCCTGGAGAGGCCTAGCGGACACAGATACGCAGTATTTT,CAWRGLADTDTQYF
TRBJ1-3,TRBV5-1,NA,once,TGCGCCAGCAGCTTGGTCTCGGGGAGAAACTCTGGAAACACCATATATTTT,CASSLVSGRNSGNTIYF
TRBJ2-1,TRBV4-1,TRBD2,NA,TGCGCCAGCAGCTTACAACTAGCGGGAAGGTCGTACAATGAGCAGTTCTTC,CASSLQLAGRSYNEQFF
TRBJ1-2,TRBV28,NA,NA,TGTGCCAGCAGCCCCTTCACCGGGACACCATCTAACTATGGCTACACCTTC,CASSPFTGTPSNYGYTF
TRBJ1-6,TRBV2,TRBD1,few,TGTGCCATACAGGGGATTGATTCACCCCTCCACTTT,CAIQGIDSPLHF
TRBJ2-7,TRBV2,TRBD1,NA,TGTGCCAGCAGTGAAGAAAGAACGGCGGTTTGGACAGGGGGGAGCTCCTACGAGCAGTACTTC,CASSEERTAVWTGGSSYEQYF
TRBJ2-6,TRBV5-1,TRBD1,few,TGCGCCAGCAGCCAGGGGGTCCCTTTCTCTGGGGCCAACGTCCTGACTTTC,CASSQGVPFSGANVLTF
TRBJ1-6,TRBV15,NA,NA,TGTGCCACCAGCAGATCAACAGGGAATAATTCACCCCTCCACTTT,CATSRSTGNNSPLHF
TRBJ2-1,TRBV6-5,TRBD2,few,TGTGCCAGCAGCCCGGGAGGGAGCTACAATGAGCAGTTCTTC,CASSPGGSYNEQFF
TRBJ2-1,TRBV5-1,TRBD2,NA,TGCGCCAGCAGCTTGACTAGCGGGAGCTATGAGCAGTTCTTC,CASSLTSGSYEQFF
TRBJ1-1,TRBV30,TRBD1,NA,TGTGCCTGGAGGACAGGGGGCTCCTTGACTGAAGCTTTCTTT,CAWRTGGSLTEAFF
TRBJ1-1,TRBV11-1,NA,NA,TGTGCCAGCAGCTTTCTGACAGCTTTCACTCCGAACACTGAAGCTTTCTTT,CASSFLTAFTPNTEAFF
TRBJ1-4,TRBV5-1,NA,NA,TGCGCCAGCAGCCAAGGGAGCTCCCTTGAAAAACTGTTTTTT,CASSQGSSLEKLFF
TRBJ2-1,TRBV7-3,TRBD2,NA,TGTGCCAGCAGCTTAGTACTGGGGACTAGCGGGAGTTCATACAATGAGCAGTTCTTC,CASSLVLGTSGSSYNEQFF